This T cell receptor beta chain was documented in a study of graft-versus-host responses after intestinal transplantation. The table came from immunoSEQ multiplex PCR; TCRdb's copy has only in-frame clones and leaves some out. The sample holds about 47,000 clones, about 93% seen once. Germline CDR1 reads SEHNR; CDR2 reads FQNEAQ (reference sequence). V was trimmed by 2 bases and J by 6 bases, leaving 11 bases between them. The CDR3 extends over 13 amino acids. The chain is built from TRBV7-9 and TRBJ2-7; a weak D match, TRBD1 (6 bases). Specimen: PBMCs, collected about 120 weeks after a first intestinal transplant, on the day of a second. The clonotype comes from a human patient who received an intestinal transplant, so some T cells may come from the graft donor. CDR3 protein: CASSLQGSSEQYF. The CDR3 bases are TGTGCCAGCAGCTTACAGGGGTCGAGCGAGCAGTACTTC. The full variable domain, its missing parts supplied by reference TRBV7-9 and TRBJ2-7, is DTGVSQNPRHKITKRGQNVTFRCDPISEHNRLYWYRQTLGQGPEFLTYFQNEAQLEKSRLLSDRFSAERPKGSFSTLEIQRTEQGDSAMYLCASSLQGSSEQYFGPGTRLTVT.